This is a list of T cell receptor beta chains from one sample in a study of immune cell composition in non-small cell lung cancer. Only in-frame clones appear in the TCRdb table, and some are missing; sequencing was by immunoSEQ multiplex PCR. Found here are some 16,000 clones, 70% to 80% of them singletons; the top ten hold approximately 10%. The data were also submitted as part of a second study, on CD4 T cells in lung cancer.

Source material: non-adjacent lung tissue. These TCRs come from a human donor with non-small cell lung cancer. Both conserved end residues are part of each CDR3. The D gene is left open where the match is weak. Clone size is not always given. Where it is, it says once, few, many or a class for expanded clones.

V,D,J,size,CDR3,DNA
TRBV19,-,TRBJ2-3,few,CASSPGTASTDTQYF,TGTGCCAGTAGCCCCGGGACTGCTAGCACAGATACGCAGTATTTT
TRBV7-9,TRBD2,TRBJ2-7,-,CASSILAGGSYEQYF,TGTGCCAGCAGCATCCTAGCGGGGGGCTCCTACGAGCAGTACTTC
TRBV10-3,-,TRBJ1-1,-,CAIKNWTLNTEAFF,TGTGCCATCAAGAATTGGACACTGAACACTGAAGCTTTCTTT
TRBV30,TRBD1,TRBJ1-1,few,CAWAYRGATEAFF,TGTGCCTGGGCGTACAGGGGAGCCACTGAAGCTTTCTTT
TRBV5-1,TRBD1,TRBJ1-4,-,CASGFGTGNEKLFF,TGCGCCAGCGGCTTCGGGACAGGGAACGAAAAACTGTTTTTT
TRBV7-2,TRBD2,TRBJ2-1,-,CASSLSVTSYFF,TGTGCCAGCAGCTTATCGGTGACTAGCTATTTCTTC
TRBV5-6,-,TRBJ1-4,-,CASSLGGRREKLFF,TGTGCCAGCAGCTTGGGAGGGAGACGTGAAAAACTGTTTTTT
TRBV6-6,TRBD2,TRBJ2-7,-,CASWGAGVEWQYF,TGTGCCAGCTGGGGAGCGGGGGTTGAGTGGCAGTACTTC
TRBV7-6,-,TRBJ1-1,-,CASSLARDGASLDTEAFF,TGTGCCAGCAGCTTAGCGCGGGACGGGGCCAGCTTGGACACTGAAGCTTTCTTT
TRBV19,TRBD1,TRBJ1-2,-,CASSSILDRAGSYGYTF,TGTGCCAGTAGCAGTATATTGGACAGGGCAGGGAGCTATGGCTACACCTTC
TRBV5-1,-,TRBJ2-2,-,CASSFLGPPVGELFF,TGCGCCAGCAGCTTCTTAGGGCCTCCCGTGGGGGAGCTGTTTTTT
TRBV29-1,TRBD1,TRBJ2-7,-,CSAGQGDTWQYF,TGCAGCGCAGGACAGGGGGATACCTGGCAGTACTTC
TRBV9,-,TRBJ2-1,once,CASSGGGSYYNEQFF,TGTGCCAGCAGCGGTGGGGGGTCCTACTACAATGAGCAGTTCTTC
TRBV18,TRBD1,TRBJ1-2,few,CASSLGTGDGYTF,TGTGCCAGCTCACTAGGGACAGGGGATGGCTACACCTTC
TRBV4-3,-,TRBJ2-6,once,CASSQARGLGAGANVLTF,TGCGCCAGCAGCCAAGCCCGGGGGCTCGGGGCTGGGGCCAACGTCCTGACTTTC
TRBV6-6,-,TRBJ2-5,-,CASSYSGAQETQYF,TGTGCCAGCAGTTACTCCGGGGCTCAAGAGACCCAGTACTTC
TRBV14,-,TRBJ2-6,few,CASSQIFPGSGANVLTF,TGTGCCAGCAGCCAAATTTTCCCCGGGTCTGGGGCCAACGTCCTGACTTTC
TRBV27,-,TRBJ1-6,-,CASTRTAYNSPLHF,TGTGCCAGCACTCGGACAGCTTATAATTCACCCCTCCACTTT
TRBV19,TRBD1,TRBJ1-5,-,CASSLGTASNQPQHF,TGTGCCAGTAGTTTGGGGACAGCTAGCAATCAGCCCCAGCATTTT
TRBV10-3,-,TRBJ2-7,-,CAISESGTYYEQYF,TGTGCCATCAGTGAGTCCGGGACGTACTACGAGCAGTACTTC
TRBV7-1,-,TRBJ1-6,-,CASSLRTDSPLHF,TGTGCCAGCAGCCTGAGGACAGATTCACCCCTCCACTTT
TRBV30,TRBD2,TRBJ2-1,medium-sized,CAWGGVSGAYNEQFF,TGTGCCTGGGGAGGAGTAAGCGGGGCCTACAATGAGCAGTTCTTC
TRBV10-3,TRBD1,TRBJ1-2,-,CAIRLQGAEYGYTF,TGTGCCATCAGACTACAGGGGGCGGAGTATGGCTACACCTTC
TRBV4-3,-,TRBJ2-6,-,CASSQDQDGLSGANVLTF,TGCGCCAGCAGCCAAGATCAGGACGGCCTCTCTGGGGCCAACGTCCTGACTTTC
TRBV7-2,-,TRBJ1-4,-,CASSSLAFEKLFF,TGTGCCAGCAGCTCCCTTGCCTTCGAAAAACTGTTTTTT
TRBV7-2,-,TRBJ2-5,-,CASSLGRGQETQYF,TGTGCCAGCAGCTTAGGGCGCGGCCAAGAGACCCAGTACTTC
TRBV7-2,TRBD2,TRBJ2-7,-,CASNRGGAYEQYF,TGTGCCAGCAACCGGGGGGGGGCCTACGAGCAGTACTTC
TRBV9,-,TRBJ2-5,-,CASSVAGGETQYF,TGTGCCAGCAGCGTAGCTGGGGGAGAGACCCAGTACTTC
TRBV19,TRBD1,TRBJ1-2,-,CASSMVRQGRYGYTF,TGTGCCAGTAGTATGGTGAGACAGGGGAGGTATGGCTACACCTTC
TRBV7-6,-,TRBJ1-2,-,CASSLGEHYGYTF,TGTGCCAGCAGCTTAGGCGAGCACTATGGCTACACCTTC
TRBV4-3,TRBD2,TRBJ2-7,-,CASSRTSGSYEQYF,TGCGCCAGCAGCCGGACTAGCGGGAGTTACGAGCAGTACTTC
TRBV5-1,-,TRBJ2-7,-,CASSLRATRGYEQYF,TGCGCCAGCAGCTTGAGGGCGACTCGCGGCTACGAGCAGTACTTC
TRBV5-1,-,TRBJ2-3,-,CASSFRAPDTQYF,TGCGCCAGCAGCTTCCGGGCGCCAGATACGCAGTATTTT
TRBV7-9,TRBD1,TRBJ1-4,-,CASSLVGQGEKLFF,TGTGCCAGCAGCTTAGTGGGACAGGGGGAAAAACTGTTTTTT
TRBV27,TRBD1,TRBJ2-7,-,CASSARDRGRYEQYF,TGTGCCAGCAGCGCACGTGACAGGGGCCGGTACGAGCAGTACTTC
TRBV4-2,TRBD2,TRBJ2-3,-,CASSYIAGEGTDTQYF,TGTGCCAGCAGCTACATAGCGGGGGAGGGTACAGATACGCAGTATTTT
TRBV5-1,-,TRBJ2-6,-,CASSQKGSATSGANVLTF,TGCGCCAGCAGCCAGAAAGGGTCAGCGACCTCTGGGGCCAACGTCCTGACTTTC
TRBV6-1,TRBD2,TRBJ2-3,-,CASSEGTSGATDTQYF,TGTGCCAGCAGTGAAGGGACTAGCGGGGCCACAGATACGCAGTATTTT
TRBV2,TRBD1,TRBJ2-1,-,CASGDRYNEQFF,TGTGCCAGCGGGGACAGATACAATGAGCAGTTCTTC
TRBV11-2,TRBD1,TRBJ1-2,medium-sized,CASSSPGQRNYTF,TGTGCCAGCAGCTCACCGGGACAGCGAAACTACACCTTC
TRBV7-9,TRBD1,TRBJ2-5,-,CASSVGTGGGETQYF,TGTGCCAGCAGCGTCGGGACAGGGGGGGGAGAGACCCAGTACTTC
TRBV19,TRBD2,TRBJ2-2,once,CASSTSAGGWLELFF,TGTGCCAGTAGTACCTCGGCGGGGGGTTGGTTGGAGCTGTTTTTT
TRBV5-1,-,TRBJ1-6,-,CASTLNREDSPLHF,TGCGCCAGCACCCTAAACAGGGAGGATTCACCCCTCCACTTT
TRBV5-5,-,TRBJ2-3,-,CASSFSPGPGGDTQYF,TGTGCCAGCAGCTTTTCCCCTGGACCCGGGGGAGATACGCAGTATTTT
TRBV6-5,-,TRBJ2-1,-,CASSAYGNEQFF,TGTGCCAGCAGTGCTTATGGCAATGAGCAGTTCTTC
TRBV27,TRBD1,TRBJ1-2,-,CASSARTGVVYGYTF,TGTGCCAGCAGTGCCAGGACAGGGGTCGTCTATGGCTACACCTTC
TRBV6-5,-,TRBJ2-2,-,CASSYSGGTGELFF,TGTGCCAGCAGTTACTCGGGCGGCACCGGGGAGCTGTTTTTT
TRBV5-5,-,TRBJ1-4,-,CASSLGGDPGEKLFF,TGTGCCAGCAGCTTGGGTGGGGACCCCGGTGAAAAACTGTTTTTT
TRBV28,TRBD2,TRBJ2-5,-,CASSSTGTSDETQYF,TGTGCCAGCAGCTCTACCGGGACTAGTGACGAGACCCAGTACTTC
TRBV7-9,-,TRBJ1-4,-,CASSPPTNEKLFF,TGTGCCAGCAGCCCACCAACTAATGAAAAACTGTTTTTT
TRBV6-5,-,TRBJ1-5,-,CASSYRGERPQHF,TGTGCCAGCAGTTACAGGGGTGAACGGCCCCAGCATTTT
TRBV10-2,-,TRBJ2-3,medium-sized,CASSEVWGARDTQYF,TGCGCCAGCAGTGAGGTCTGGGGGGCCAGAGATACGCAGTATTTT
TRBV5-6,-,TRBJ2-3,-,CASSLWDRREGTQYF,TGTGCCAGCAGCTTATGGGACAGGCGGGAGGGTACGCAGTATTTT
TRBV30,-,TRBJ1-1,-,CAWSADGGAEAFF,TGTGCCTGGAGTGCAGACGGGGGCGCTGAAGCTTTCTTT
TRBV4-2,TRBD2,TRBJ2-5,-,CASSQETGTSGGAKTQYF,TGTGCCAGCAGCCAAGAAACCGGGACTAGCGGGGGGGCGAAGACCCAGTACTTC
TRBV28,-,TRBJ2-7,-,CASRPTGTTYEQYF,TGTGCCAGCAGACCCACAGGGACTACCTACGAGCAGTACTTC
TRBV5-1,TRBD1,TRBJ2-2,-,CASSLGAGTGDTGELFF,TGCGCCAGCAGCTTGGGGGCTGGGACAGGGGACACCGGGGAGCTGTTTTTT